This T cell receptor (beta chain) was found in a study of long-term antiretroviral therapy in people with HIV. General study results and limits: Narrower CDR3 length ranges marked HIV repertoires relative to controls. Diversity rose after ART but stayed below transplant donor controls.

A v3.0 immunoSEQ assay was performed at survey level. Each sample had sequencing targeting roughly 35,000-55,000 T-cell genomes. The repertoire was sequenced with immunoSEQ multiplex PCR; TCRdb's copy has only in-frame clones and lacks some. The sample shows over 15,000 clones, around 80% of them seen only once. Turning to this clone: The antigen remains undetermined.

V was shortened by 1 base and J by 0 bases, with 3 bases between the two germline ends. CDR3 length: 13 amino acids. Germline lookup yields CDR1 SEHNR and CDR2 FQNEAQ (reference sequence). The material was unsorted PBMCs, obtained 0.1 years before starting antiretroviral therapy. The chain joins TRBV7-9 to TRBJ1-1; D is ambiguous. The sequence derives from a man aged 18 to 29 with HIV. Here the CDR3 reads CASSLGMNTEAFF. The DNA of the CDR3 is TGTGCCAGCAGCTTAGGAATGAACACTGAAGCTTTCTTT.